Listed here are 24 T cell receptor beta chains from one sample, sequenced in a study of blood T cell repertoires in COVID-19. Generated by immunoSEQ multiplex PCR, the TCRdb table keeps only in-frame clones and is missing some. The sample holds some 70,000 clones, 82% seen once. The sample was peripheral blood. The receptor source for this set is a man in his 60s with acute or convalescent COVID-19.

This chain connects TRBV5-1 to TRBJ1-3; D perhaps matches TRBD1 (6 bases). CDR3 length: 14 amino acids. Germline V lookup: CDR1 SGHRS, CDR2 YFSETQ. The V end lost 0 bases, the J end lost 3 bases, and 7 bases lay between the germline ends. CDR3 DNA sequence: TGCGCCAGCAGCTTGGAAGGGGGTGGAAACACCATATATTTT. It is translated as CASSLEGGGNTIYF.

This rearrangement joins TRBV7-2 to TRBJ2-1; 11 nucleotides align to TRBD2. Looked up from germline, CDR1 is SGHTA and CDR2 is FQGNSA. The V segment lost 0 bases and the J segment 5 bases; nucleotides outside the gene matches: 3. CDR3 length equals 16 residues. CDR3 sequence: CASSLALAGGNNEQFF. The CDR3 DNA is TGTGCCAGCAGCTTAGCCCTAGCGGGAGGAAACAATGAGCAGTTCTTC. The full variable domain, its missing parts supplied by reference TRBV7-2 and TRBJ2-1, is GAGVSQSPSNKVTEKGKDVELRCDPISGHTALYWYRQSLGQGLEFLIYFQGNSAPDKSGLPSDRFSAERTGGSVSTLTIQRTQQEDSAVYLCASSLALAGGNNEQFFGPGTRLTVL.

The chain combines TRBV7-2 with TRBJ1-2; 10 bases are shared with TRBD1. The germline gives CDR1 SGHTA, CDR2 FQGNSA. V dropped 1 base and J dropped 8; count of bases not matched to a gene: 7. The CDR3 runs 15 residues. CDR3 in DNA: TGTGCCAGCAGCTTAGGAGGGACAGGGGAGAAAGGCTACACCTTC. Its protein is CASSLGGTGEKGYTF.

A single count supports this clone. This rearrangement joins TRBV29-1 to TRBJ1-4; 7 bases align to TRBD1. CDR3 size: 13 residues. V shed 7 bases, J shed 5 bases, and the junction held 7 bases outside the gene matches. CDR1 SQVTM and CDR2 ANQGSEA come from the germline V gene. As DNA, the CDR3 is TGCAGCGGTCAGGGACAGTGGAATGAAAAACTGTTTTTT. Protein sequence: CSGQGQWNEKLFF.

CDR3 bases: TGTGCCTGGAGCTCCCGGACAGGGAGTGAAAAACTGTTTTTT. This encodes CAWSSRTGSEKLFF. The V call is TRBV30, the J call TRBJ1-4, with TRBD1 identical over 8 bases. Trimming removed 3 bases from V and 7 bases from J; junction bases left unmatched: 7. This CDR3 is built from 14 residues. CDR1 and CDR2 (germline): GTSNPN, SVGIG (reference sequence).

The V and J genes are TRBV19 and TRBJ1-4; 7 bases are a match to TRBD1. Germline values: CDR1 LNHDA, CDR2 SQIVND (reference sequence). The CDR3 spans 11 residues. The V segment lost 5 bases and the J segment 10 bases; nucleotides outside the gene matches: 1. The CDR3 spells CASSQGGKLFF. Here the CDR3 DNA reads TGTGCCAGTAGTCAGGGGGGAAAACTGTTTTTT.

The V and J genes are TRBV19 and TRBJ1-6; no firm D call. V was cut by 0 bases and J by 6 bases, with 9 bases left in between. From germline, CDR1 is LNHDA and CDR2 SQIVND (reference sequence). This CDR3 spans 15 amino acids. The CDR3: CASSIEGWSNSPLHF. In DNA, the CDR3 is TGTGCCAGTAGTATAGAGGGTTGGAGTAATTCACCCCTCCACTTT. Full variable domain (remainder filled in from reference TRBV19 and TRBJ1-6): DGGITQSPKYLFRKEGQNVTLSCEQNLNHDAMYWYRQDPGQGLRLIYYSQIVNDFQKGDIAEGYSVSREKKESFPLTVTSAQKNPTAFYLCASSIEGWSNSPLHFGNGTRLTVT.

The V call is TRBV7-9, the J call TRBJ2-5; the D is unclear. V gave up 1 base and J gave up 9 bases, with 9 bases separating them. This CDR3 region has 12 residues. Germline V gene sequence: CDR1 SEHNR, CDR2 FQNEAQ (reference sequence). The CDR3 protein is CASSLERLAQYF. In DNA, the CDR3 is TGTGCCAGCAGCTTAGAACGCCTAGCCCAGTACTTC.

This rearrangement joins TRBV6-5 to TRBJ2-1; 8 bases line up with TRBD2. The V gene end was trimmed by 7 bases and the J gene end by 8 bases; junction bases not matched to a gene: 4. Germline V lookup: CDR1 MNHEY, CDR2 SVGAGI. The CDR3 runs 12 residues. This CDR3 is CASKASGYEQFF. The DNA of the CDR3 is TGTGCCAGCAAGGCTAGCGGGTATGAGCAGTTCTTC.

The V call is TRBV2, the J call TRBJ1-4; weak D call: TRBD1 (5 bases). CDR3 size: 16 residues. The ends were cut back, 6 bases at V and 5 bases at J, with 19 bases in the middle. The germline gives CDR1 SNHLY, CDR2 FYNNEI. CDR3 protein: CASRGLLTGLNEKLFF. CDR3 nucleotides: TGTGCCAGCAGGGGCTTGCTGACGGGACTAAATGAAAAACTGTTTTTT.

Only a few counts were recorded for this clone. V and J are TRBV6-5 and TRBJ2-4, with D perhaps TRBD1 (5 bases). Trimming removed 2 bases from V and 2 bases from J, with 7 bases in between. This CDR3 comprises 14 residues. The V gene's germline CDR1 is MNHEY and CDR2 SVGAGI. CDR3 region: CASSYDSTKNIQYF. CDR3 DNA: TGTGCCAGCAGTTACGACAGTACCAAAAACATTCAGTACTTC.

CDR3 DNA sequence: TGTGCCAGCAGCTTGCGGGTTATGGGTACAGATACGCAGTATTTT. Translating it yields CASSLRVMGTDTQYF. The chain couples TRBV11-2 to TRBJ2-3; D may be TRBD2 (5 bases). Per the germline V gene, CDR1 is SGHAT and CDR2 is FQNNGV. The CDR3 has 15 residues. V lost 3 bases, J lost 3 bases, and 13 bases lay in between.

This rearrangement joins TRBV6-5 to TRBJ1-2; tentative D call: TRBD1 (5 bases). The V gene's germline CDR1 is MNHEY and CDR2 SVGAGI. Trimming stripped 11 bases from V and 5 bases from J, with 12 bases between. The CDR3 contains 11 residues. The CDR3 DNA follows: TGTGCCTGCCGCGGGGGTTATGGCTACACCTTC. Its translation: CACRGGYGYTF.

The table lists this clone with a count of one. The CDR3 is CASTPPDRTYTEAFF. The CDR3 nucleotides read TGTGCCAGTACCCCCCCGGACAGGACCTACACTGAAGCTTTCTTT. The chain carries TRBV19 and TRBJ1-1, with TRBD1 matching 7 bases. The germline V gene encodes CDR1 LNHDA and CDR2 SQIVND (reference sequence). The V and J ends lost 7 bases and 3 bases, in that order; junction bases with no gene match: 11. The CDR3 has 15 amino acids.

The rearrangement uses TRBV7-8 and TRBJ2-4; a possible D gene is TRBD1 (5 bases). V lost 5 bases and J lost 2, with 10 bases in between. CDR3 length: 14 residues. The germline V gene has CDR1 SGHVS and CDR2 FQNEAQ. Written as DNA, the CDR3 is TGTGCCAGCAGCCTCAGGGTCCCCAAAAACATTCAGTACTTC. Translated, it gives CASSLRVPKNIQYF.

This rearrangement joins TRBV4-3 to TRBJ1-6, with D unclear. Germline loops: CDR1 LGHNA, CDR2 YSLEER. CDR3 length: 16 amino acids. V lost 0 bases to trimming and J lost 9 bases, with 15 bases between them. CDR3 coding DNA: TGCGCCAGCAGCCAAGAGCGGGCAGGATCCGGTTCACCCCTCCACTTT. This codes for CASSQERAGSGSPLHF.

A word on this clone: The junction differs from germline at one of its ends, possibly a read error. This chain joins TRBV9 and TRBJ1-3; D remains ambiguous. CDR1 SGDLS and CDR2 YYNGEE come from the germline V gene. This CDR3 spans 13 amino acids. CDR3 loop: CASREELGNAIYF. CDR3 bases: TGTGCCAGCAGGGAGGAACTCGGAAACGCCATATATTTT.

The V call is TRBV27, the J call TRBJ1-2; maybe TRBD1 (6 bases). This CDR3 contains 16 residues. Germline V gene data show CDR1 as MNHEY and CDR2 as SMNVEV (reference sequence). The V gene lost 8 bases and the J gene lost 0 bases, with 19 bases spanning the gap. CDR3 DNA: TGTGCCAGCTCGCGGGCAGGGGCTGATGCTAACTATGGCTACACCTTC. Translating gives CASSRAGADANYGYTF.

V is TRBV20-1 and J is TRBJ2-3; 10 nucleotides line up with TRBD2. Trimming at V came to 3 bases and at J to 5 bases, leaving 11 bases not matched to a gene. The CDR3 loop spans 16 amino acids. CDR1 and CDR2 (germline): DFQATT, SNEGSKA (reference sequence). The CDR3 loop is CSASSSLAGAGDTQYF. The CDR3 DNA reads TGCAGTGCTAGTAGTTCTCTAGCGGGGGCGGGAGATACGCAGTATTTT.

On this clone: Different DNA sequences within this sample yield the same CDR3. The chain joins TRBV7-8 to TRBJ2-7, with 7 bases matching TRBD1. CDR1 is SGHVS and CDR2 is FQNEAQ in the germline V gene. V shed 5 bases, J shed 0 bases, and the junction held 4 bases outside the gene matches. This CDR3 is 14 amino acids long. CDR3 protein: CASSLGTVSYEQYF. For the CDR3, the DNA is TGTGCCAGCAGCCTGGGGACAGTCTCCTACGAGCAGTACTTC.

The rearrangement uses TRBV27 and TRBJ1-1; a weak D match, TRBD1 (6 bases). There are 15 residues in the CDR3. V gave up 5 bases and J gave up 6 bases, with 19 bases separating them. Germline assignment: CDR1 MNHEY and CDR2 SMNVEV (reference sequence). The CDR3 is CASSPSTGFNSEAFF. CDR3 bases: TGTGCCAGCAGTCCATCGACAGGTTTTAACTCTGAAGCTTTCTTT.

CDR3 region: CASSFEGEAFF. The CDR3 DNA is TGTGCCAGCAGCTTCGAGGGTGAAGCTTTCTTT. The rearrangement uses TRBV7-9 and TRBJ1-1, with unresolved D. The ends were cut back, 3 bases at V and 7 bases at J, with 6 bases in the middle. CDR3 length: 11 amino acids. Germline assignment: CDR1 SEHNR and CDR2 FQNEAQ (reference sequence).

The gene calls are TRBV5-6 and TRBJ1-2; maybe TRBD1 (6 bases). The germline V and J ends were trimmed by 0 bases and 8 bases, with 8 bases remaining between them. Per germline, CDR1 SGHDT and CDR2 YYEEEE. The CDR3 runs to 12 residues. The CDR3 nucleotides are TGTGCCAGCAGCTTGGGGACAGCCGGCTACACCTTC. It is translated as CASSLGTAGYTF.

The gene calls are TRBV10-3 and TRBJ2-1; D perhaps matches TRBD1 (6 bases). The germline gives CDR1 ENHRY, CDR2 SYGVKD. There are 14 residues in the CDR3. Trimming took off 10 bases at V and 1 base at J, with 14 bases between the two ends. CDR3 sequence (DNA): TGTGCCACCCATCAGGGGCTGTCCTACAATGAGCAGTTCTTC. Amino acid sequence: CATHQGLSYNEQFF.